Listed below are T cell receptor beta chains from one sample, sequenced in a study of early T cells in non-severe SARS-CoV-2 infection. Each CDR3 protein is one row after TCRdb ran MiXCR on the 5' RACE reads. The sample records just over 80,000 distinct CDR3 sequences, about 13% being singletons. The sample consisted of whole blood. These receptors came from an adult who was a healthcare worker with PCR-confirmed SARS-CoV-2 infection or an uninfected control (not recorded which). CDR3s include the opening cysteine and the closing phenylalanine or tryptophan. D genes are given only for firm matches. Not all rows give a size; the values are once, few, many and, for expanded clones, a class.

v_call	j_call	cdr3_length	clone_size	d_call	cdr3_aa	cdr3_nt
TRBV7-9	TRBJ1-1	14	many	NA	CASSLTEMNTEAFF	TGTGCCAGCAGCTTGACCGAAATGAACACTGAAGCTTTCTTT
TRBV6-6	TRBJ1-6	15	NA	NA	CASSPGQRNNSPLHF	TGTGCCAGCAGTCCCGGACAGAGAAATAATTCACCCCTCCACTTT
TRBV9	TRBJ2-1	13	many	NA	CASSVDVVNEQFF	TGTGCCAGCAGCGTAGACGTGGTTAATGAGCAGTTCTTC
TRBV12-3/TRBV12-4	TRBJ1-4	14	NA	NA	CASRFGGSTQKLFF	TGTGCCAGCAGATTCGGAGGGTCAACGCAAAAACTGTTTTTT
TRBV5-1	TRBJ2-1	15	NA	NA	CASSLIGGSYNEQFF	TGCGCCAGCAGCTTAATCGGGGGCTCCTACAATGAGCAGTTCTTC
TRBV18	TRBJ1-1	15	many	TRBD1	CASSPGSGGTLKLFF	TGTGCCAGCTCACCAGGGTCAGGGGGAACACTGAAGCTTTTCTTT
TRBV20-1	TRBJ2-7	15	NA	TRBD1	CSARATQGAIYEQYF	TGCAGTGCTAGAGCCACACAGGGGGCCATCTACGAGCAGTACTTC
TRBV12-3/TRBV12-4	TRBJ1-2	14	many	TRBD1	CASSLTRQGRGYTF	TGTGCCAGCAGTCTCACCCGACAGGGTCGCGGCTACACCTTC
TRBV20-1	TRBJ2-1	13	many	TRBD2	CSAERGTYNEQFF	TGCAGTGCGGAGCGGGGGACCTACAATGAGCAGTTCTTC
TRBV20-1	TRBJ2-3	16	NA	TRBD2	CSASYPTSGGADTQYF	TGCAGTGCTAGTTATCCAACTAGCGGGGGGGCAGATACGCAGTATTTT
TRBV2	TRBJ2-3	17	few	TRBD2	CASSETRLAGGTDTQYF	TGTGCCAGCAGTGAAACCAGACTAGCGGGGGGCACAGATACGCAGTATTTT